Below are 28 T cell receptor beta chains sequenced from a single sample in a study of PD-L1 blockade in urothelial cancer. Time point indicated: pretreatment peripheral blood. Here immunoSEQ multiplex PCR was the method, and the copy in TCRdb shows in-frame clones only, minus some. The table has about 74,000 clones, 90% seen once. Here the sequenced sample was PBMCs, taken around atezolizumab (anti-PD-L1) treatment. The source of these receptors is a man between 70 and 80 years old with urothelial cancer.

J is TRBJ2-5 and V is TRBV19; 11 nucleotides match TRBD2. With 5 bases clipped from V and 5 bases from J, the junction kept 4 bases outside the gene matches. This CDR3 region has 14 residues. CDR1 and CDR2 from the germline V gene are LNHDA and SQIVND (reference sequence). The CDR3 spells CASSHSGRVETQYF. The CDR3 nucleotides read TGTGCCAGTAGTCATAGCGGGAGGGTGGAGACCCAGTACTTC.

Only one count was recorded for this clone. J is TRBJ2-1 and V is TRBV9, with 7 bases identical to TRBD2. The CDR3 covers 17 residues. CDR1 is SGDLS, CDR2 YYNGEE, per germline. Germline trimming cut 4 bases from V and 0 bases from J; bases unmatched to any gene: 10. The CDR3 DNA reads as TGTGCCAGCAGCCGCGCAGGTCGCGGGAGCTCCTACAATGAGCAGTTCTTC. Its protein product is CASSRAGRGSSYNEQFF. The complete variable domain, with remaining parts taken from reference TRBV9 and TRBJ2-1, reads DSGVTQTPKHLITATGQRVTLRCSPRSGDLSVYWYQQSLDQGLQFLIQYYNGEERAKGNILERFSAQQFPDLHSELNLSSLELGDSALYFCASSRAGRGSSYNEQFFGPGTRLTVL.

The chain combines TRBV14 with TRBJ2-2; a possible D gene is TRBD1 (5 bases). Trimming shortened V by 4 bases and J by 5 bases, and 11 bases separated the two germline ends. Germline CDR1 is SGHDN and CDR2 is FVKESK. The CDR3 runs to 14 residues. The CDR3 sequence: CASSRLGRTGELFF. The CDR3 coding sequence is TGTGCCAGCAGCCGGCTGGGGCGGACCGGGGAGCTGTTTTTT.

The chain carries TRBV19 and TRBJ1-5, with TRBD1 identical over 9 bases. V lost 4 bases to trimming and J lost 11 bases; unmatched junction nucleotides: 15. CDR1 is LNHDA, CDR2 SQIVND, per germline (reference sequence). This CDR3 is built from 16 residues. CDR3 bases: TGTGCCAGTAGTACCGCCGGGACAGGGAGAATTTCAGCCCAGCATTTT. Its protein is CASSTAGTGRISAQHF.

The chain employs TRBV6-5 and TRBJ2-3, with TRBD2 matching over 13 bases. The CDR3 is 15 residues long. CDR1 is MNHEY and CDR2 is SVGAGI in the germline V gene. Trimming cost V 5 bases and J 4 bases; bases outside gene matches: 3. CDR3: CASSPTSGRSDTQYF. CDR3 in DNA: TGTGCCAGCAGTCCGACTAGCGGGAGGTCAGATACGCAGTATTTT.

The rearrangement links TRBV5-6 to TRBJ2-7; D not certain. This CDR3 has 11 residues. Germline lookup yields CDR1 SGHDT and CDR2 YYEEEE. Trimming left V 1 base short and J 5 bases short, with 4 bases between. CDR3 protein: CASSLFDEQYF. In nucleotides, the CDR3 is TGTGCCAGCAGCTTGTTCGACGAGCAGTACTTC.

The chain joins TRBV19 to TRBJ2-7, with D possibly matching TRBD2 (6 bases). V was shortened by 4 bases and J by 2 bases, with 12 bases between the two germline ends. Germline V lookup: CDR1 LNHDA, CDR2 SQIVND (reference sequence). The CDR3 length is 14 residues. The CDR3 spells CASSNPGLAYEQYF. In nucleotides, the CDR3 is TGTGCCAGTAGTAACCCGGGACTCGCCTACGAGCAGTACTTC.

V is TRBV10-2 and J is TRBJ2-5; 9 bases fit TRBD2. The CDR3 is made up of 14 amino acids. The V segment lost 2 bases and the J segment 5 bases; nucleotides outside the gene matches: 3. Per germline, CDR1 WSHSY and CDR2 SAAADI. This CDR3 reads CASSELAGKETQYF. The CDR3 DNA is TGCGCCAGCAGTGAGCTAGCGGGAAAGGAGACCCAGTACTTC.

The chain has TRBV19 and TRBJ2-2; D ambiguous. The length of the CDR3 is 12 residues. In germline, CDR1 is LNHDA, CDR2 SQIVND (reference sequence). Between the trimmed V and J ends, which lost 3 bases and 8 bases, there was a span of 7 bases. The CDR3 sequence: CASSMRRGELFF. CDR3 DNA sequence: TGTGCCAGTAGTATGCGTCGAGGGGAGCTGTTTTTT.

This chain connects TRBV4-1 to TRBJ2-3; 10 nucleotides align to TRBD2. This CDR3 has 16 residues. The germline gives CDR1 MGHRA, CDR2 YSYEKL. Trimming took 0 bases from V and 8 from J; bases not matched to a gene: 8. CDR3 sequence (DNA): TGCGCCAGCAGCCAAGAAGGAGCGGGAGGGCCGGGTACGCAGTATTTT. Protein: CASSQEGAGGPGTQYF.

The rearrangement links TRBV29-1 to TRBJ1-3; D might be TRBD1 (5 bases). V was pared by 4 bases and J by 2 bases, with 9 bases between. From germline, CDR1 is SQVTM and CDR2 ANQGSEA. The CDR3 contains 13 residues. The CDR3 DNA reads as TGCAGCGTTGTTAAGGGGACTGGAAACACCATATATTTT. Translated, it gives CSVVKGTGNTIYF.

The chain carries TRBV28 and TRBJ1-1; no definite D call. CDR1 is MDHEN and CDR2 is SYDVKM in the germline V gene. The CDR3 loop spans 14 amino acids. The V gene lost 5 bases and the J gene lost 0 bases, with 10 bases spanning the gap. The CDR3 spells CASSRTSLNTEAFF. CDR3 bases: TGTGCCAGCAGTCGGACTTCTCTGAACACTGAAGCTTTCTTT.

The rearrangement uses TRBV5-1 and TRBJ2-5; 9 bases are a match to TRBD2. The CDR3 runs 15 residues. The J segment lost 4 bases and the V segment lost 7 bases, leaving 11 bases of the junction unmatched. Germline CDR1 is SGHRS and CDR2 is YFSETQ. The CDR3 spells CASGVAGAYAETQYF. Written as DNA, the CDR3 is TGCGCCAGCGGGGTAGCGGGAGCCTATGCAGAGACCCAGTACTTC.

The genes are TRBV29-1 and TRBJ2-2; 13 bases fit TRBD2. The J segment lost 0 bases and the V segment lost 6 bases, leaving 4 bases of the junction unmatched. The CDR3 extends over 16 amino acids. Germline CDR1 reads SQVTM; CDR2 reads ANQGSEA. The CDR3 sequence: CSVRTSGRANTGELFF. The CDR3 DNA follows: TGCAGCGTGCGGACTAGCGGGAGAGCGAACACCGGGGAGCTGTTTTTT.

In this sample, this clone turned up a few times. The genes are TRBV29-1 and TRBJ1-1; D is possibly TRBD1 (6 bases). Trimming removed 6 bases at V and 6 bases at J, with 17 bases between. Germline CDR1 and CDR2: SQVTM and ANQGSEA. The CDR3 sequence is 13 residues long. The CDR3 is CSVRRTAYAEAFF. The CDR3 DNA is TGCAGCGTCCGGAGGACAGCTTATGCTGAAGCTTTCTTT. The entire variable domain, with the rest obtained from reference TRBV29-1 and TRBJ1-1, is as follows: SAVISQKPSRDICQRGTSLTIQCQVDSQVTMMFWYRQQPGQSLTLIATANQGSEATYESGFVIDKFPISRPNLTFSTLTVSNMSPEDSSIYLCSVRRTAYAEAFFGQGTRLTVV.

The chain carries TRBV29-1 and TRBJ2-5; 11 positions agree with TRBD2. Germline CDR1 and CDR2: SQVTM and ANQGSEA. The CDR3 loop spans 16 amino acids. The junction had 9 bases not matched to a gene; V was cut back by 6 bases and J by 0 bases. CDR3 protein: CSVLGSSGRYQETQYF. The CDR3 region has the DNA TGCAGCGTCCTAGGATCTAGCGGGAGGTACCAAGAGACCCAGTACTTC.

Comment on this clone: Its ends do not fully match the called genes, so a read error is possible. CDR3 coding DNA: TGCGCCAACAGCTTGACTAGCGGGACTGAGACCCAGTACTTC. Its translation: CANSLTSGTETQYF. The chain is built from TRBV5-1 and TRBJ2-5; TRBD2 matches 11 bases. The CDR3 runs to 14 residues. Germline V gene sequence: CDR1 SGHRS, CDR2 YFSETQ.

The genes are TRBV7-2 and TRBJ1-2, with TRBD1 matching 9 bases. From germline, CDR1 is SGHTA and CDR2 FQGNSA. The CDR3 totals 17 residues. The junction had 17 bases not matched to a gene; V was cut back by 4 bases and J by 8 bases. CDR3 in amino acids: CASSSPSPGQGQEGYTF. The CDR3, as DNA: TGTGCCAGCAGCTCCCCTTCACCGGGACAGGGACAGGAAGGCTACACCTTC.

This clone was found once. The chain combines TRBV2 with TRBJ2-1; 9 nucleotides line up with TRBD1. CDR1 is SNHLY and CDR2 is FYNNEI in the germline V gene. Trimming at V came to 1 base and at J to 5 bases, leaving 3 bases not matched to a gene. The CDR3 is 15 amino acids. This chain's CDR3 is CASSEEGQGNNEQFF. The CDR3 DNA is TGTGCCAGCAGTGAAGAGGGACAGGGTAACAATGAGCAGTTCTTC.

The chain links TRBV5-4 to TRBJ2-2; D not resolved. The V and J ends lost 4 bases and 4 bases respectively, with 14 bases between them. The CDR3 totals 15 residues. Germline CDR1 and CDR2: SGHNT and YYREEE (reference sequence). The CDR3 DNA follows: TGTGCCAGCAGCCCGGTTCCAAGCTCCACCGGGGAGCTGTTTTTT. It encodes CASSPVPSSTGELFF.

This chain uses TRBV4-2 with TRBJ2-5; TRBD1 matches at 7 bases. The CDR3 consists of 15 residues. After removal of 4 bases from V and 5 bases from J, the junction contained 10 bases not matched to a gene. From germline, CDR1 is LGHNA and CDR2 YNFKEQ. The CDR3 DNA reads TGTGCCAGCAGCCGGGGGACAGAACCCCTCGAGACCCAGTACTTC. It codes for CASSRGTEPLETQYF.

The chain joins TRBV2 to TRBJ2-5, with TRBD2 matching 8 bases. Germline V gene lookup returns CDR1 SNHLY and CDR2 FYNNEI. Losses at the gene ends were 5 bases for V and 5 bases for J; bases not matched to a gene: 10. This CDR3 is built from 15 residues. CDR3 in DNA: TGTGCCAGCAGTAACTCGAGAGCGGGAGCGGAGACCCAGTACTTC. This gives the protein CASSNSRAGAETQYF.

There are a few counts of this clone. The genes are TRBV5-5 and TRBJ2-2; 7 bases agree with TRBD1. Germline CDR1 reads SGHKS; CDR2 reads YYEKEE (reference sequence). The CDR3 is 16 amino acids. V lost 4 bases and J lost 6; bases outside the gene matches: 12. The CDR3 spells CASSPTYWTGSGELFF. CDR3 sequence (DNA): TGTGCCAGCAGCCCTACCTACTGGACAGGTTCCGGGGAGCTGTTTTTT.

The chain is built from TRBV5-4 and TRBJ1-3; 8 bases fit TRBD1. The CDR3 has 14 amino acids. After removal of 3 bases from V and 4 bases from J, the junction contained 3 bases not matched to a gene. CDR1 and CDR2 (germline): SGHNT, YYREEE (reference sequence). CDR3 amino acids: CASSSGQGGNTIYF. The CDR3 DNA reads as TGTGCCAGCAGCTCAGGACAGGGAGGAAACACCATATATTTT.

This clone was observed a handful of times. This CDR3 is also generated by other DNA sequences in the sample. The rearrangement joins TRBV10-2 to TRBJ2-5; D call uncertain. Per germline, CDR1 WSHSY and CDR2 SAAADI. V lost 4 bases and J 5 bases, leaving 8 bases between the germline ends. The CDR3 covers 12 residues. CDR3 coding DNA: TGCGCCAGCAGTGTGACGGAGGAGACCCAGTACTTC. Translated, it gives CASSVTEETQYF.

The chain has TRBV30 and TRBJ2-7, with D possibly matching TRBD2 (6 bases). The germline CDR1 and CDR2 sequences are GTSNPN and SVGIG (reference sequence). V dropped 4 bases and J dropped 4 bases, with 11 bases sitting between them. The CDR3 covers 12 residues. The CDR3 spells CAWTRDFYEQYF. In DNA form, the CDR3 reads TGTGCCTGGACTAGGGACTTTTACGAGCAGTACTTC.

The chain couples TRBV7-9 to TRBJ2-5; 7 bases are a match to TRBD2. The trim removed 3 bases at V and 0 bases at J, leaving 1 base unmatched. The CDR3 is 14 amino acids. CDR1 and CDR2 from the germline V gene are SEHNR and FQNEAQ (reference sequence). The CDR3 bases are TGTGCCAGCAGCTTCGGACTAGACCAAGAGACCCAGTACTTC. It encodes CASSFGLDQETQYF.

This chain joins TRBV4-2 and TRBJ2-3; 7 bases agree with TRBD1. Unmatched junction bases numbered 5, after V lost 0 bases and J lost 5 bases. The germline gives CDR1 LGHNA, CDR2 YNFKEQ. The CDR3 is 15 residues long. Written as DNA, the CDR3 is TGTGCCAGCAGCCAAGAATGGACAGGACTAGATACGCAGTATTTT. Residues: CASSQEWTGLDTQYF.